This entry describes one T cell receptor (beta chain). This entry belongs to a study of T cells after yellow fever vaccination. TCRdb reprocessed the 5' RACE reads with MiXCR, giving one entry per CDR3 protein. This repertoire shows tens of thousands of distinct CDR3 sequences, about 7.7% found once; its top ten account for around 45%. The sequence derives from a young man who received the YFV17D yellow fever vaccine. The sequencing used CD8+ T cells sorted from PBMCs, collected on the day of the yellow fever booster vaccination.

The CDR3 reads CSAAGQVTYEQYF. DNA of the CDR3: TGCAGTGCAGCGGGACAGGTTACCTACGAGCAGTACTTC. This chain connects TRBV20-1 to TRBJ2-7, with D perhaps matching TRBD1 (8 bases). Deletions cut 6 bases from V and 2 bases from J, with 14 bases between. The CDR3 covers 13 residues. Germline V gene sequence: CDR1 DFQATT, CDR2 SNEGSKA (reference sequence).